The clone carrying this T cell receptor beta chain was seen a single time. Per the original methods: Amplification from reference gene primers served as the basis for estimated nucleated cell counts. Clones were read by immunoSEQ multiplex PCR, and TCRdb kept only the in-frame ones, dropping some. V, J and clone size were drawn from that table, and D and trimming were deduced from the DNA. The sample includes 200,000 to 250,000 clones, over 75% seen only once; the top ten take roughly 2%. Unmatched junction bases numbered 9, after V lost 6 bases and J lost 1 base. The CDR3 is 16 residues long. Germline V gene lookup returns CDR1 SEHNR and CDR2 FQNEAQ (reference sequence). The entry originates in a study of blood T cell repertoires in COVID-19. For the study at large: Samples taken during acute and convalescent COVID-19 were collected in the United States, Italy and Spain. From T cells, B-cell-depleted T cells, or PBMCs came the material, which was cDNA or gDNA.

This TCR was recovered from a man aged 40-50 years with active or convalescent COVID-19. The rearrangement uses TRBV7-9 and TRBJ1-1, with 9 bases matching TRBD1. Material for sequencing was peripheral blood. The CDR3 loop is CASSSRQGVTNTEAFF. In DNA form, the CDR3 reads TGTGCCAGCAGTTCCAGACAGGGGGTGACGAACACTGAAGCTTTCTTT.